Here is one T cell receptor (beta chain) with its context. This clone has ten or more counts. Its antigen is currently not known. Per-base qualities were not stored, and no clone one base away is much larger. None of the patients had been given any treatment before thyroid surgery. Patient clinical samples collected from about 2012 to 2018 were retrospectively analysed using T-cell receptor beta sequencing. This sample is drawn from a study of metastatic and nonmetastatic thyroid tumors (dated by TCRdb to 2018 to 2021). Context from the whole study: Repertoires from peripheral blood and from tumor or nodule tissue samples of malignant and benign thyroid patients were compared. Summary of the overall study and its limitations: TCR beta diversity was reported as significantly higher in malignant tumors than in benign nodules, in both blood and tumor samples.

V is pruned by 2 bases and J by 8 bases, leaving 2 bases of the junction without a gene match. The CDR3 starts with the cysteine, ends with the phenylalanine, and has 15 residues. CDR3 DNA is the only sequence kept; it has 45 bases, read in frame from the first base. CDR1 SGHDT and CDR2 YYEEEE are derived from the germline V gene. To prepare the library, PCR was applied. TCRdb lists the instrument as Illumina HiSeq 4000. High-throughput sequencing was used to profile the TCR beta-chain CDR3 region of every patient. Concerning the study's data processing: A classifier to discriminate distant-metastatic papillary thyroid cancer patients was built from CDR3 differences across clinicopathological groups. The Shannon index was used to measure repertoire diversity, and the Morisita-Horn index was used to measure how similar tumor and blood repertoires were. Through fastp at Q25 and MiXCR, TCRdb rebuilt clones from the public reads, retaining in-frame beta chains. TCRdb's processing, not the authors', yielded these V and J calls. The sample contains about 33,000 clones, roughly a tenth of them found a single time. The ten largest account for more than 15% of the sample.

The TCR comes from a female donor with papillary thyroid cancer or a benign thyroid nodule (not recorded which). Some clones in this sample may be carry-over from other donors' samples. Source material: blood. The V and J segments used are TRBV5-6 and TRBJ2-1, with 15 bases matching TRBD2. The nucleotides read TGTGCCAGCAGCTTCAGGACTAGCGGGAGGGATGAGCAGTTCTTC. Its protein is CASSFRTSGRDEQFF.